This T cell receptor (beta chain) was documented in a study of technical replicates of blood from a few donors. The protocol was immunoSEQ multiplex PCR, while the TCRdb copy is restricted to in-frame clones and leaves out a portion. The profile covers 12,000 or so clones, with around three quarters appearing a single time and about 14% taken by the ten largest. The sequence was collected from a human donor in good health. Material for sequencing was PBMCs.

The CDR3, as DNA: TGCGCCAGCAGCTTACAGGGGGGTAATTACGAGCAGTACTTC. It translates to CASSLQGGNYEQYF. The chain uses TRBV5-1 and TRBJ2-7, with 8 bases fitting TRBD1. Germline CDR1 and CDR2: SGHRS and YFSETQ. CDR3 length: 14 residues. V lost 2 bases, J lost 4 bases, and 5 bases stayed unmatched.